The rows below give T cell receptor beta chains drawn from one sample of a study of cytomegalovirus exposure and HLA in healthy donors. Using immunoSEQ multiplex PCR, the repertoire was profiled, and TCRdb retains in-frame clones only, with some absent. The sample includes approximately 98,000 clones, 95% of them seen just once. Material for sequencing was PBMCs. All receptors derive from a woman under 30 in good health and CMV-seronegative. Both conserved end residues are part of each CDR3. Fields, in order: CDR3 DNA, CDR3 protein, D gene, J gene, V gene, clone size. D genes are given only for firm matches. Size is omitted from some rows. Given values are once, few, many or a class for expanded clones.

CDR3nt: TGTGCCAGCAGCTCATACCCTTTAGCGGGGGGGCCGGGGACAGATACGCAGTATTTT
CDR3aa: CASSSYPLAGGPGTDTQYF
d_gene: TRBD2
j_gene: TRBJ2-3
v_gene: TRBV7-2
abundance: once

CDR3nt: TGTGCCACTACAGGGGTTGTAGACTATGGCTACACCTTC
CDR3aa: CATTGVVDYGYTF
d_gene: TRBD1
j_gene: TRBJ1-2
v_gene: TRBV2
abundance: .

CDR3nt: TGTGCCAGAAGCTTGGCAAGGGAGGCTAACTATGGCTACACCTTC
CDR3aa: CARSLAREANYGYTF
d_gene: .
j_gene: TRBJ1-2
v_gene: TRBV5-3
abundance: .

CDR3nt: TGTGCCAGTAGTATAGTGCAGGGCAACCATCAGCCCCAGCATTTT
CDR3aa: CASSIVQGNHQPQHF
d_gene: .
j_gene: TRBJ1-5
v_gene: TRBV19
abundance: .

CDR3nt: TGTGCCAGCGCGGAAGAATTTAATGGTGAAAAACTGTTTTTT
CDR3aa: CASAEEFNGEKLFF
d_gene: .
j_gene: TRBJ1-4
v_gene: TRBV2
abundance: .

CDR3nt: TGTGCCAGCAGCTTGGGACAGGGCTACACTGAAGCTTTCTTT
CDR3aa: CASSLGQGYTEAFF
d_gene: TRBD1
j_gene: TRBJ1-1
v_gene: TRBV5-6
abundance: .

CDR3nt: TGTGCCAGCAGCTTAGATGGGCTTAGGGGAACTGAAGCTTTCTTT
CDR3aa: CASSLDGLRGTEAFF
d_gene: .
j_gene: TRBJ1-1
v_gene: TRBV7-6
abundance: once

CDR3nt: TGTGCCTGGAATGACAGATATAGCAATCAGCCCCAGCATTTT
CDR3aa: CAWNDRYSNQPQHF
d_gene: .
j_gene: TRBJ1-5
v_gene: TRBV30
abundance: .

CDR3nt: TGTGCCAGCAGACCCGGGACAGGGTCGTACGAGCAGTACTTC
CDR3aa: CASRPGTGSYEQYF
d_gene: TRBD1
j_gene: TRBJ2-7
v_gene: TRBV6-5
abundance: .

CDR3nt: TGTGCCTCCAGGGGGAGCACCGGGGAGCTGTTTTTT
CDR3aa: CASRGSTGELFF
d_gene: TRBD1
j_gene: TRBJ2-2
v_gene: TRBV6-6
abundance: .

CDR3nt: TGTGCCAGTAGTAACGTCCGGGGGGGAGAGACCCAGTACTTC
CDR3aa: CASSNVRGGETQYF
d_gene: TRBD2
j_gene: TRBJ2-5
v_gene: TRBV19
abundance: .

CDR3nt: TGTGCCAGCAACCGACTAGCGGGGCTGGAGGAGCTGTTTTTT
CDR3aa: CASNRLAGLEELFF
d_gene: TRBD2
j_gene: TRBJ2-2
v_gene: TRBV2
abundance: .

CDR3nt: TGTGCCAGCAGCGTAGGGGCGGGGGGGCGGTCAGATACGCAGTATTTT
CDR3aa: CASSVGAGGRSDTQYF
d_gene: TRBD2
j_gene: TRBJ2-3
v_gene: TRBV9
abundance: .

CDR3nt: TGTGCCAGCAGTGTGGACAGGGGCCTCCAAGAGACCCAGTACTTC
CDR3aa: CASSVDRGLQETQYF
d_gene: TRBD1
j_gene: TRBJ2-5
v_gene: TRBV6-1
abundance: .

CDR3nt: TGTGCCAGCAGTAGCCAGGGGCCCGCCACAGATACGCAGTATTTT
CDR3aa: CASSSQGPATDTQYF
d_gene: .
j_gene: TRBJ2-3
v_gene: TRBV6-6
abundance: .

CDR3nt: TGCGCCAGCAGCCAAGATAACAGGGGGTTGGGCGAGCAGTACTTC
CDR3aa: CASSQDNRGLGEQYF
d_gene: TRBD1
j_gene: TRBJ2-7
v_gene: TRBV4-1
abundance: .

CDR3nt: TGCGCCAGCAGCTTACCTAGTGCCACAGATACGCAGTATTTT
CDR3aa: CASSLPSATDTQYF
d_gene: .
j_gene: TRBJ2-3
v_gene: TRBV5-1
abundance: few

CDR3nt: TGTGCCAGCAGGGACCCGGGAGGGACTAGCAAGAATGAGCAGTTCTTC
CDR3aa: CASRDPGGTSKNEQFF
d_gene: TRBD2
j_gene: TRBJ2-1
v_gene: TRBV2
abundance: .

CDR3nt: TGTGCCAGCAGCCAAGATGATGGACAGGGGATGAACACTGAAGCTTTCTTT
CDR3aa: CASSQDDGQGMNTEAFF
d_gene: TRBD1
j_gene: TRBJ1-1
v_gene: TRBV4-2
abundance: .

CDR3nt: TGTGCCAGCAGGGAAGGGACAGGGCTCTATGGCTACACCTTC
CDR3aa: CASREGTGLYGYTF
d_gene: TRBD1
j_gene: TRBJ1-2
v_gene: TRBV5-4
abundance: .

CDR3nt: TGTGCCAGCGCAAAGGGGACAGGGACCTACGAGCAGTACTTC
CDR3aa: CASAKGTGTYEQYF
d_gene: TRBD1
j_gene: TRBJ2-7
v_gene: TRBV6-1
abundance: .

CDR3nt: TGTGCCAGCAGCTTAGAACCCACAGGGCCTCGGCCCCAGCATTTT
CDR3aa: CASSLEPTGPRPQHF
d_gene: .
j_gene: TRBJ1-5
v_gene: TRBV7-8
abundance: .

CDR3nt: TGTGCCAGCAACAGACGAAAAGGGACTAGCCAAGAGACCCAGTACTTC
CDR3aa: CASNRRKGTSQETQYF
d_gene: TRBD2
j_gene: TRBJ2-5
v_gene: TRBV5-6
abundance: once

CDR3nt: TGTGCCAGCAGCCAACTAGCGGGGGGGCCCATACAGCAGTTCTTC
CDR3aa: CASSQLAGGPIQQFF
d_gene: TRBD2
j_gene: TRBJ2-1
v_gene: TRBV7-2
abundance: .

CDR3nt: TGTGCCAGCAGTGAAGGGTGGACTATTCAAGAGACCCAGTACTTC
CDR3aa: CASSEGWTIQETQYF
d_gene: .
j_gene: TRBJ2-5
v_gene: TRBV25-1
abundance: .

CDR3nt: TGTGCCAGCAGTGATAGAACAGTTTTCTCTGGAAACACCATATATTTT
CDR3aa: CASSDRTVFSGNTIYF
d_gene: .
j_gene: TRBJ1-3
v_gene: TRBV25-1
abundance: .

CDR3nt: TGTGCCAGCAGCCATGTGGGGGGGCGGTTTCCGAACTATGGCTACACCTTC
CDR3aa: CASSHVGGRFPNYGYTF
d_gene: .
j_gene: TRBJ1-2
v_gene: TRBV27
abundance: .

CDR3nt: TGTGCCAGCAGCTTAAGCGCCGGGACTATAGCCACAGATACGCAGTATTTT
CDR3aa: CASSLSAGTIATDTQYF
d_gene: TRBD2
j_gene: TRBJ2-3
v_gene: TRBV7-9
abundance: .

CDR3nt: TGTGCCAGCGGACCACTAGCGGGGTCCTACGAGCAGTACTTC
CDR3aa: CASGPLAGSYEQYF
d_gene: TRBD2
j_gene: TRBJ2-7
v_gene: TRBV28
abundance: once

CDR3nt: TGTGCCAGCAGCGGTACGGGGGCAGATACGCAGTATTTT
CDR3aa: CASSGTGADTQYF
d_gene: .
j_gene: TRBJ2-3
v_gene: TRBV7-9
abundance: .

CDR3nt: TGTGCCAGCAGTCAGGGACTAGATCTGGTGTACAATGAGCAGTTCTTC
CDR3aa: CASSQGLDLVYNEQFF
d_gene: TRBD2
j_gene: TRBJ2-1
v_gene: TRBV27
abundance: .

CDR3nt: TGCGCCAGCAGCTTGGGCTTAGGGGGACAAAACGACGAGCAGTACTTC
CDR3aa: CASSLGLGGQNDEQYF
d_gene: .
j_gene: TRBJ2-7
v_gene: TRBV5-1
abundance: .

CDR3nt: TGTGCCAGCAGGGACCGGGACAGGGCGACTTTCACAGATACGCAGTATTTT
CDR3aa: CASRDRDRATFTDTQYF
d_gene: TRBD1
j_gene: TRBJ2-3
v_gene: TRBV2
abundance: .

CDR3nt: TGTGCCAGCAGCTCCCCTAGCGGGGGGGCCTACAATGAGCAGTTCTTC
CDR3aa: CASSSPSGGAYNEQFF
d_gene: TRBD2
j_gene: TRBJ2-1
v_gene: TRBV28
abundance: .

CDR3nt: TGTGCCAGCAGTGGACAGTACGAGCAGTACTTC
CDR3aa: CASSGQYEQYF
d_gene: .
j_gene: TRBJ2-7
v_gene: TRBV2
abundance: few

CDR3nt: TGTGCCAGCAGCCAAATAGGGGGTGTTGGCACAGATACGCAGTATTTT
CDR3aa: CASSQIGGVGTDTQYF
d_gene: .
j_gene: TRBJ2-3
v_gene: TRBV4-2
abundance: .

CDR3nt: TGTGCCAGCAGCCAAGGACTAGCGGGGGGTCCCTCCTACGAGCAGTACTTC
CDR3aa: CASSQGLAGGPSYEQYF
d_gene: TRBD2
j_gene: TRBJ2-7
v_gene: TRBV7-6
abundance: .

CDR3nt: TGTGCCAGCAGCTTAGAGTTGGGACTAGCGGGTGGTGAGCAGTTCTTC
CDR3aa: CASSLELGLAGGEQFF
d_gene: TRBD2
j_gene: TRBJ2-1
v_gene: TRBV13
abundance: .

CDR3nt: TGTGCCAGCAGCCAGGAGATAGCGGGTCCCTACAATGAGCAGTTCTTC
CDR3aa: CASSQEIAGPYNEQFF
d_gene: TRBD2
j_gene: TRBJ2-1
v_gene: TRBV4-2
abundance: .

CDR3nt: TGTGCCAGCAGCACGAGTTCACCGGGACTCCAAGCACCTGGAAACACCATATATTTT
CDR3aa: CASSTSSPGLQAPGNTIYF
d_gene: .
j_gene: TRBJ1-3
v_gene: TRBV7-6
abundance: .

CDR3nt: TGTGCCAGCAGCCCGATCGTTAGCTCCTACAATGAGCAGTTCTTC
CDR3aa: CASSPIVSSYNEQFF
d_gene: .
j_gene: TRBJ2-1
v_gene: TRBV7-9
abundance: .

CDR3nt: TGTGCCAGCAGTGAACGCGCGGGGGCTAGCACAGATACGCAGTATTTT
CDR3aa: CASSERAGASTDTQYF
d_gene: .
j_gene: TRBJ2-3
v_gene: TRBV6-4
abundance: .

CDR3nt: TGTGCCAGCAGTCCCCGGACAGGGGTTAACTATGGCTACACCTTC
CDR3aa: CASSPRTGVNYGYTF
d_gene: TRBD1
j_gene: TRBJ1-2
v_gene: TRBV7-9
abundance: .

CDR3nt: TGTGCCAGCAGCACCAGGGGAAGCCCGTCTGCTGGCTACACCTTC
CDR3aa: CASSTRGSPSAGYTF
d_gene: .
j_gene: TRBJ1-2
v_gene: TRBV7-2
abundance: .

CDR3nt: TGTGCCAGCAGTGAACCTGCGGAAGCTTTCTTT
CDR3aa: CASSEPAEAFF
d_gene: .
j_gene: TRBJ1-1
v_gene: TRBV2
abundance: .

CDR3nt: TGTGCCAGTAGTCCGCCGGGGGGGGTCGGCTACACCTTC
CDR3aa: CASSPPGGVGYTF
d_gene: .
j_gene: TRBJ1-2
v_gene: TRBV19
abundance: .

CDR3nt: TGTGCCAGCAGCCCCGGAGGGGCACGGCAGCCCCAGCATTTT
CDR3aa: CASSPGGARQPQHF
d_gene: .
j_gene: TRBJ1-5
v_gene: TRBV7-9
abundance: .

CDR3nt: TGTGCCAGCAGTTTGTTAGACCCAGGAACTGAAGCTTTCTTT
CDR3aa: CASSLLDPGTEAFF
d_gene: .
j_gene: TRBJ1-1
v_gene: TRBV27
abundance: .

CDR3nt: TGCGCCAGCAGCCAAGAGGGGGGGTACAGGGCTAATTCACCCCTCCACTTT
CDR3aa: CASSQEGGYRANSPLHF
d_gene: .
j_gene: TRBJ1-6
v_gene: TRBV4-1
abundance: .

CDR3nt: TGTGCCAGCAGCAAAGAATCCGCAGGATCACGGGGTTACGAGCAGTACTTC
CDR3aa: CASSKESAGSRGYEQYF
d_gene: .
j_gene: TRBJ2-7
v_gene: TRBV21-1
abundance: .

CDR3nt: TGTGCCAGCAGCATCGACAGGGGGGGGACTGAAGCTTTCTTT
CDR3aa: CASSIDRGGTEAFF
d_gene: TRBD1
j_gene: TRBJ1-1
v_gene: TRBV7-8
abundance: .

CDR3nt: TGCGCCAGCAGCCCAGACACGTCGTACTACGAGCAGTACTTC
CDR3aa: CASSPDTSYYEQYF
d_gene: .
j_gene: TRBJ2-7
v_gene: TRBV5-1
abundance: .

CDR3nt: TGTGCCAGCAGCCCCGGGACAGGGATGAGCTCCTACGAGCAGTACTTC
CDR3aa: CASSPGTGMSSYEQYF
d_gene: TRBD1
j_gene: TRBJ2-7
v_gene: TRBV7-2
abundance: .

CDR3nt: TGTGCCAGCAGCTTGCCTACGACATTGATATACGAGCAGTACTTC
CDR3aa: CASSLPTTLIYEQYF
d_gene: .
j_gene: TRBJ2-7
v_gene: TRBV5-6
abundance: .

CDR3nt: TGCAGCGTTGAAGGGACTAGCCTCAATGAGCAGTTCTTC
CDR3aa: CSVEGTSLNEQFF
d_gene: TRBD2
j_gene: TRBJ2-1
v_gene: TRBV29-1
abundance: .

CDR3nt: TGTGCCTTGACAGGGGAGAACACTGAAGCTTTCTTT
CDR3aa: CALTGENTEAFF
d_gene: TRBD1
j_gene: TRBJ1-1
v_gene: TRBV30
abundance: .

CDR3nt: TGTGCCAGTTGTTGCGCGCCGGGACAGGGATTTTTCAATGAGCAGTTCTTC
CDR3aa: CASCCAPGQGFFNEQFF
d_gene: TRBD1
j_gene: TRBJ2-1
v_gene: TRBV19
abundance: .

CDR3nt: TGTGCCAGAAGCTTGTTTAAACAGGGAAAGCCCCTCCACTTT
CDR3aa: CARSLFKQGKPLHF
d_gene: .
j_gene: TRBJ1-6
v_gene: TRBV5-3
abundance: .

CDR3nt: TGTGCCAGCTCCGTCCCCCGGACAGCCGACTATGGCTACACCTTC
CDR3aa: CASSVPRTADYGYTF
d_gene: .
j_gene: TRBJ1-2
v_gene: TRBV28
abundance: .